This T cell receptor (beta chain) was documented in a study of T cell repertoires in cytomegalovirus infection. For the study at large: TCR beta signatures that were public indicated CMV infection and matching HLA type.

Study findings and constraints: HLA-C-restricted CMV clonotypes gave the most frequent clonotype in two of eight donors.

This clonotype was observed a handful of times. Its antigen is not identified. One entry per CDR3 protein results from TCRdb running MiXCR on the reads. The data hold roughly 340,000 distinct CDR3 sequences, with about 27% observed a single time. The starting material was cultured PBMCs, obtained from culture after CMV antigen stimulation. This TCR was recovered from a human donor in good health (CMV status not recorded). Some clones in this sample may be carry-over from other donors' samples.

This CDR3 is CASSQDRGFFSYEQYF. DNA of the CDR3: TGTGCCAGCAGCCAAGACAGGGGATTTTTCTCCTACGAGCAGTACTTC. The chain combines TRBV3-1 with TRBJ2-7, with D possibly being TRBD1 (6 bases). This CDR3 comprises 16 residues. V lost 0 bases and J lost 0, with 12 bases in between. The germline V gene has CDR1 LGHDT and CDR2 YNNKEL (reference sequence).